These 11 T cell receptor beta chains were all obtained from the same sample, sequenced in a study of CD8 T cells in Susac syndrome. A quantity of about 0.5 to 1 ug RNA underwent reverse transcription using random hexamers. Using its own MiXCR run on the immunoSEQ multiplex PCR reads, TCRdb lists one record per CDR3 protein. The sample carries more than 200,000 distinct CDR3 sequences, around 90% recorded once. The material sequenced was CD8+ T cells from PBMCs. These receptors all stem from a human donor with multiple sclerosis.

This clonotype appeared once. The chain recombines TRBV7-4 with TRBJ2-7; 9 bases align to TRBD1. V trimming: 11 bases; J trimming: 5 bases; junction bases outside the gene matches: 13. The germline CDR1 and CDR2 sequences are SGHVT and SQSDAQ. The CDR3 is made up of 14 amino acids. CDR3 in amino acids: CAPSQGTGTHEQYF. Written as DNA, the CDR3 is TGTGCCCCCTCGCAAGGGACAGGGACCCACGAGCAGTACTTC.

This clonotype showed up just a few times. The chain couples TRBV7-6 to TRBJ1-3; D ambiguous. V was trimmed by 1 base and J by 0 bases, leaving 7 bases between them. The CDR3 runs 15 residues. CDR1 is SGHVS and CDR2 is FNYEAQ in the germline V gene. This CDR3 reads CASSLEPSSGNTIYF. The CDR3 DNA sequence: TGTGCCAGCAGCTTAGAGCCGAGCTCTGGAAACACCATATATTTT.

The chain uses TRBV2 and TRBJ1-5; no reliable D call. V lost 8 bases to trimming and J lost 0 bases, with 23 bases between them. Germline V lookup: CDR1 SNHLY, CDR2 FYNNEI. The CDR3 length is 18 residues. CDR3 loop: CASGSGSEPPYSNQPQHF. CDR3 nucleotide sequence: TGTGCCAGCGGCTCCGGCAGCGAGCCTCCTTATAGCAATCAGCCCCAGCATTTT. Complete variable domain (other parts from reference TRBV2 and TRBJ1-5): EPEVTQTPSHQVTQMGQEVILRCVPISNHLYFYWYRQILGQKVEFLVSFYNNEISEKSEIFDDQFSVERPDGSNFTLKIRSTKLEDSAMYFCASGSGSEPPYSNQPQHFGDGTRLSIL.

The rearrangement joins TRBV9 to TRBJ2-1, with 14 positions matching TRBD2. The germline V gene encodes CDR1 SGDLS and CDR2 YYNGEE. J was trimmed by 7 bases and V by 4 bases; bases with no gene match: 10. The CDR3 has 17 residues. The chain's CDR3 is CASSPSSTSGRENEQFF. The CDR3 DNA sequence: TGTGCCAGCAGCCCCTCCTCGACTAGCGGGAGGGAGAATGAGCAGTTCTTC.

This chain connects TRBV4-2 to TRBJ2-7; TRBD1 agrees at 8 bases. The CDR3 sequence is 14 residues long. V shed 3 bases and J 6 bases; nucleotides not matched to a gene: 7. The germline V gene has CDR1 LGHNA and CDR2 YNFKEQ. CDR3 in amino acids: CASSQEKTGAEQYF. The CDR3 DNA reads TGTGCCAGCAGCCAGGAGAAGACAGGGGCCGAGCAGTACTTC.

The V call is TRBV29-1, the J call TRBJ1-5; 11 bases fit TRBD1. The V gene end was trimmed by 6 bases and the J gene end by 7 bases; junction bases not matched to a gene: 8. Germline V gene sequence: CDR1 SQVTM, CDR2 ANQGSEA. This CDR3 contains 14 residues. The chain's CDR3 is CSVRTGGGGQPQHF. Here the CDR3 DNA reads TGCAGCGTGAGGACAGGGGGCGGGGGGCAGCCCCAGCATTTT.

The rearrangement joins TRBV14 to TRBJ2-7; a weak D match, TRBD2 (6 bases). The CDR3 consists of 16 residues. The germline gives CDR1 SGHDN, CDR2 FVKESK. V lost 4 bases, J lost 2 bases, and 18 bases lay in between. CDR3 loop: CASSLTGVMSTYEQYF. For the CDR3, the DNA is TGTGCCAGCAGCCTCACGGGGGTGATGAGTACCTACGAGCAGTACTTC.

The J gene is TRBJ2-1, the V gene TRBV2; unclear D gene. The CDR3 is 11 amino acids. With 10 bases removed from V and 3 bases from J, the gap between germline ends came to 7 bases. Looked up from germline, CDR1 is SNHLY and CDR2 is FYNNEI. DNA of the CDR3: TGTGCCACCGACGACTACAATGAGCAGTTCTTC. It encodes CATDDYNEQFF. The whole variable domain, filled in from reference TRBV2 and TRBJ2-1, reads EPEVTQTPSHQVTQMGQEVILRCVPISNHLYFYWYRQILGQKVEFLVSFYNNEISEKSEIFDDQFSVERPDGSNFTLKIRSTKLEDSAMYFCATDDYNEQFFGPGTRLTVL.

This chain joins TRBV19 and TRBJ2-7, with unresolved D. V shed 3 bases and J shed 0 bases, with 9 bases lying between them. There are 14 residues in the CDR3. Germline V gives CDR1 LNHDA, CDR2 SQIVND (reference sequence). The CDR3 sequence is CASSIGVSSYEQYF. The CDR3 DNA follows: TGTGCCAGTAGTATTGGGGTGAGCTCCTACGAGCAGTACTTC. The variable domain in full, completed from reference TRBV19 and TRBJ2-7, reads DGGITQSPKYLFRKEGQNVTLSCEQNLNHDAMYWYRQDPGQGLRLIYYSQIVNDFQKGDIAEGYSVSREKKESFPLTVTSAQKNPTAFYLCASSIGVSSYEQYFGPGTRLTVT.

The chain is built from TRBV7-9 and TRBJ2-3; tentatively, D is TRBD1 (6 bases). The CDR3 length is 13 residues. In germline, CDR1 is SEHNR, CDR2 FQNEAQ (reference sequence). V dropped 11 bases and J dropped 1 base, with 13 bases sitting between them. The CDR3 region is CAGQGRGTDTQYF. DNA of the CDR3: TGTGCCGGCCAGGGGAGAGGCACAGATACGCAGTATTTT.

The chain couples TRBV6-5 to TRBJ2-2; D may be TRBD2 (6 bases). Germline V CDR1 and CDR2: MNHEY, SVGAGI. The CDR3 extends over 13 amino acids. Trimming removed 8 bases from V and 5 bases from J, with 12 bases in between. CDR3 residues: CASSGTLTGELFF. The CDR3 nucleotides are TGTGCCAGCTCCGGGACTTTGACCGGGGAGCTGTTTTTT.